A selection of T cell receptor beta chains follows, all from one sample in a study of CD8+CD57+ T cells in acquired aplastic anemia. From the reads, TCRdb called clonotypes with MiXCR, one entry per CDR3 protein. This table holds under 350,000 distinct CDR3 sequences, roughly half found once. The source material was sorted CD4+, CD8+, or CD8+CD57+ T cells (not recorded which) from PBMCs. These receptors were taken from a human donor with severe aplastic anemia or a healthy control (not recorded which). Each CDR3 is given with its conserved first and last residue.

cdr3_aa j_call v_call cdr3_length
CSAPLDRAQQDINSPLHF TRBJ1-6 TRBV20-1 18
CASSWQGAYPEAFF TRBJ1-1 TRBV19 14
CSARDTVGNTEAFF TRBJ1-1 TRBV20-1 14
CASTLGDSPQPQHF TRBJ1-5 TRBV12-3/TRBV12-4 14
CASSEAKGQGRRQPQHF TRBJ1-5 TRBV2 17
CASSMEVSGAYGYTF TRBJ1-2 TRBV19 15
CASNGQGTEAFF TRBJ1-1 TRBV7-9 12
CATSRDSFGGSSYNEQFF TRBJ2-1 TRBV15 18
CASSLSSTGELFF TRBJ2-2 TRBV7-7 13
CSAWTGNGYTF TRBJ1-2 TRBV20-1 11
CASSHEDVLTF TRBJ2-6 TRBV5-1 11
CSVQKVQGDTGELFF TRBJ2-2 TRBV29-1 15
CASSEVSGTNEQFF TRBJ2-1 TRBV2 14
CSSSQEPPTTDTQYF TRBJ2-3 TRBV14 15
CASSLVGGLDGYTF TRBJ1-2 TRBV5-8 14
CASRGQVGAYEQYF TRBJ2-7 TRBV19 14
CASSLQAQNYGYTF TRBJ1-2 TRBV5-1 14
CASRGSPYEQYF TRBJ2-7 TRBV19 12
CSASLETGSNNEQFF TRBJ2-1 TRBV20-1 15
CATAGTGAKDDYGYTF TRBJ1-2 TRBV24-1 16
CASMNDLGVFRGGAGELFF TRBJ2-2 TRBV12-3/TRBV12-4 19
CASSLRQGRSYTF TRBJ1-2 TRBV2 13
CASSQGYDTGELFF TRBJ2-2 TRBV12-3/TRBV12-4 14
CASSGLGPVLPPGGQPQHF TRBJ1-5 TRBV28 19
CSVAPRSGANVLTF TRBJ2-6 TRBV29-1 14
CASSSRSGQGLNEQFF TRBJ2-1 TRBV7-8 16
CASSPASTDTQYF TRBJ2-3 TRBV7-9 13
CASSINLNTEAFF TRBJ1-1 TRBV19 13
CSALQGRAFF TRBJ1-1 TRBV20-1 10
CASSQSEGWTEAFF TRBJ1-1 TRBV4-1 14
CAVQGPINTGDLFF TRBJ2-2 TRBV30 14
CASTRDGTTYEQYF TRBJ2-7 TRBV2 14
CAISDPLQEEQFF TRBJ2-1 TRBV10-3 13
CATSDLHRGYNEQFF TRBJ2-1 TRBV24-1 15
CASSLAGRGGNIQYF TRBJ2-4 TRBV18 15
CASSQDIGGLTVQETQYF TRBJ2-5 TRBV4-1 18
CAISSRQGRNSPLHF TRBJ1-6 TRBV10-3 15
CASSSQGTRELFF TRBJ2-2 TRBV7-9 13
CAISESGGANYGYTF TRBJ1-2 TRBV10-3 15
CASSDGGQNWDYGYTIYF TRBJ1-3 TRBV10-2 18
CASSPGSLAGVAEQFF TRBJ2-1 TRBV5-1 16